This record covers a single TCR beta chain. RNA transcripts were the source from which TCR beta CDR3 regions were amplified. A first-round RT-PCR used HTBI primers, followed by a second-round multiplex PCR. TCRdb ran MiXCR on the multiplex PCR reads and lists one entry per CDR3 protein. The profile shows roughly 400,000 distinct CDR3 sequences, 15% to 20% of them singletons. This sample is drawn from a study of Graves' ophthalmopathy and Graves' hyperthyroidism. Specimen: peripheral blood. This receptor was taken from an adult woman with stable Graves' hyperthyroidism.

In DNA, the CDR3 is TGTGCCAGCAGCTTCACAGGTTCGAACACCGGGGAGCTGTTTTTT. This encodes CASSFTGSNTGELFF. This chain links TRBV7-3 with TRBJ2-2, with D maybe TRBD1 (5 bases). Germline V gives CDR1 SGHTA, CDR2 FQGTGA. Trimming cost V 3 bases and J 0 bases, with 8 bases left between them. The CDR3 is 15 amino acids.